Below are 6 T cell receptor beta chains sequenced from a single sample in a study of cytomegalovirus exposure and HLA in healthy donors. The PCR made use of 60 Vbeta and 13 Jbeta primers. Assay: immunoSEQ multiplex PCR; the TCRdb copy retains only in-frame clones and omits some. The sample includes about 130,000 clones, about 76% of them seen just once. The sequenced sample was PBMCs. These receptors were taken from a man aged 40-49 years in good health and CMV-seropositive.

The chain has TRBV2 and TRBJ2-3; 7 bases fit TRBD1. V trimming: 10 bases; J trimming: 2 bases; junction bases outside the gene matches: 9. Germline V lookup: CDR1 SNHLY, CDR2 FYNNEI. The CDR3 loop spans 14 amino acids. In nucleotides, the CDR3 is TGTGCCAACAGCTGGGACAGAGTCACAGATACGCAGTATTTT. Protein: CANSWDRVTDTQYF.

The chain couples TRBV15 to TRBJ2-3; 7 bases align to TRBD2. J gave up 5 bases and V 0 bases, and 5 bases lay outside the gene matches. The CDR3 runs to 15 residues. Germline-derived CDR1 and CDR2 are LNHNV and YYDKDF (reference sequence). The CDR3 protein is CATSREAGRLDTQYF. Written as DNA, the CDR3 is TGTGCCACCAGCAGAGAAGCGGGGCGCTTAGATACGCAGTATTTT.

V usage is TRBV2 and J usage is TRBJ2-1; 8 bases match TRBD1. J gave up 7 bases and V 6 bases, and 11 bases lay outside the gene matches. There are 15 residues in the CDR3. Germline CDR1 and CDR2: SNHLY and FYNNEI. CDR3 protein: CASSQSGTGGNEQFF. The CDR3 DNA is TGTGCCAGCAGCCAGTCCGGGACAGGAGGAAATGAGCAGTTCTTC. The full variable domain, completed using reference TRBV2 and TRBJ2-1, is EPEVTQTPSHQVTQMGQEVILRCVPISNHLYFYWYRQILGQKVEFLVSFYNNEISEKSEIFDDQFSVERPDGSNFTLKIRSTKLEDSAMYFCASSQSGTGGNEQFFGPGTRLTVL.

Remarks on this clone: One junction end disagrees with the germline gene, perhaps due to a read error. This sequence joins TRBV13 and TRBJ2-1; TRBD2 matches at 8 bases. This CDR3 has 13 amino acids. Germline values: CDR1 PRHDT, CDR2 FYEKMQ (reference sequence). The DNA of the CDR3 is TGTGCCAGCAGCCCGAGGGGGGACGGGCGGGAGGTCTTC. This codes for CASSPRGDGREVF.

The gene calls are TRBV5-6 and TRBJ1-6, with D maybe TRBD1 (6 bases). In germline, CDR1 is SGHDT, CDR2 YYEEEE. With 3 bases removed from V and 10 bases from J, the gap between germline ends came to 17 bases. The length of the CDR3 is 15 residues. The CDR3 nucleotides read TGTGCCAGCAGCTACACCTTCTTTAGGGGGTCACCCCTCCACTTT. This codes for CASSYTFFRGSPLHF.

This rearrangement joins TRBV5-1 to TRBJ2-2; 8 bases are a match to TRBD2. The CDR3 extends over 14 amino acids. Germline V gene lookup returns CDR1 SGHRS and CDR2 YFSETQ. The V segment lost 5 bases and the J segment 10 bases; nucleotides outside the gene matches: 10. Written as DNA, the CDR3 is TGCGCCAGCAGTCCGGGACTAGTGGTTGAGGAGCTGTTTTTT. It codes for CASSPGLVVEELFF.